This is a list of T cell receptor beta chains from one sample in a study of OX40 agonist ivuxolimab in advanced cancers. This table comes from immunoSEQ multiplex PCR, and its TCRdb copy is limited to in-frame clones, with some not included. The sample lists tens of thousands of clones, 65% to 85% occurring once. Material: CD4+ or CD8+ T cells sorted from blood, obtained in a trial of the OX40 agonist ivuxolimab. All receptors come from an adult with an advanced solid tumor such as melanoma, head and neck, liver or kidney cancer. CDR3s include the opening cysteine and the closing phenylalanine or tryptophan. Fields, in order: D gene, J gene, V gene, CDR3 length, CDR3 protein, CDR3 DNA. A D gene is named only where the DNA matches it firmly.

. TRBJ1-2 TRBV7-2 17 CASSLGGGAGSNYGYTF TGTGCCAGCAGCTTAGGGGGGGGCGCCGGTTCCAACTATGGCTACACCTTC
. TRBJ2-3 TRBV15 13 CATSRDLGDTQYF TGTGCCACCAGCAGAGATCTAGGAGATACGCAGTATTTT
TRBD1 TRBJ1-5 TRBV6-5 14 CASSWDSSNQPQHF TGTGCCAGCAGTTGGGACAGCAGCAATCAGCCCCAGCATTTT
TRBD1 TRBJ1-4 TRBV7-8 15 CASSPTGSVGEKLFF TGTGCCAGCAGCCCGACAGGGTCAGTCGGCGAAAAACTGTTTTTT
. TRBJ1-2 TRBV18 14 CASSPSEGGYGYTF TGTGCCAGCTCACCATCGGAGGGAGGCTATGGCTACACCTTC
. TRBJ2-5 TRBV5-1 11 CASRLEETQYF TGCGCCAGTAGACTCGAAGAGACCCAGTACTTC
. TRBJ1-3 TRBV5-1 14 CASSLQQGGNTIYF TGCGCCAGCAGCTTGCAACAAGGCGGAAACACCATATATTTT
. TRBJ1-2 TRBV2 16 CASGDSQVPANYGYTF TGTGCCAGCGGGGACTCACAGGTTCCCGCTAACTATGGCTACACCTTC
. TRBJ2-5 TRBV7-9 14 CASSLASGQETQYF TGTGCCAGCAGCTTAGCTAGTGGCCAAGAGACCCAGTACTTC
. TRBJ1-2 TRBV5-4 13 CASSFRQPYGYTF TGTGCCAGCAGCTTCCGACAGCCCTATGGCTACACCTTC
TRBD1 TRBJ2-3 TRBV5-5 15 CASSSSGTGLHTQYF TGTGCCAGCAGCTCTTCCGGGACAGGGCTGCATACGCAGTATTTT
. TRBJ1-4 TRBV5-1 12 CASSLAEEKLFF TGCGCCAGCAGCTTGGCGGAGGAAAAACTGTTTTTT
TRBD2 TRBJ2-1 TRBV5-1 17 CASSLVARGGAHNEQFF TGCGCCAGCAGCTTGGTGGCGCGGGGGGGGGCCCACAATGAGCAGTTCTTC
TRBD1 TRBJ1-1 TRBV18 18 CASSPRRGDRGMGTEAFF TGTGCCAGCTCCCCTCGTAGGGGGGACAGGGGAATGGGTACTGAAGCTTTCTTT